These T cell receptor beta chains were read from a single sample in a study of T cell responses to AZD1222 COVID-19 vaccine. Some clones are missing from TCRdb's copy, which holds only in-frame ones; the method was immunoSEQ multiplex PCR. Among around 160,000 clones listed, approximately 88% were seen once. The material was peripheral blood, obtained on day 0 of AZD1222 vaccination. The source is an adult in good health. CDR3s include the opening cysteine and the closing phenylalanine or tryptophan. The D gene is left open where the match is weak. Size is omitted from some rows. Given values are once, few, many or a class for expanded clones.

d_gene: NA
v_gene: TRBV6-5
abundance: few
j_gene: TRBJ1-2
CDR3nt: TGTGCCAGCAGTTACGCATACAACTATGGCTACACCTTC
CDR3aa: CASSYAYNYGYTF

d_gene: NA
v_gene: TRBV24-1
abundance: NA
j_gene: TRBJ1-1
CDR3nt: TGTGCCACCAGTCTGGCGGCAGGGGAGAACACTGAAGCTTTCTTT
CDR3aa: CATSLAAGENTEAFF

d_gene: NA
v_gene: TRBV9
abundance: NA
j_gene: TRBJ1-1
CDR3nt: TGTGCCAGCAGCCCCAGTGGGCCGAACACTGAAGCTTTCTTT
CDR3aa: CASSPSGPNTEAFF

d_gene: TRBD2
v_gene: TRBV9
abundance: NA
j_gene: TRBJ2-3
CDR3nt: TGTGCCAGCAGCGTATCCGGGGACTACGCAGATACGCAGTATTTT
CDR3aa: CASSVSGDYADTQYF

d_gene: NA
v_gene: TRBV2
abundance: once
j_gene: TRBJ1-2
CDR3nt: TGTGCCAGCAGTAAAGACGGAGCCGGGGACTATGGCTACACCTTC
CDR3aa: CASSKDGAGDYGYTF

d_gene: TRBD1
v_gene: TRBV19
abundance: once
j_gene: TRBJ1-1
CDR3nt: TGTGCCAGTAGTAACAGGGGAGGCACTGAAGCTTTCTTT
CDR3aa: CASSNRGGTEAFF

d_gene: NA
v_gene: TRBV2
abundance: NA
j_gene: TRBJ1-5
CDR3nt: TGTGCCAGCAAGGACGATAGCAATCAGCCCCAGCATTTT
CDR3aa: CASKDDSNQPQHF

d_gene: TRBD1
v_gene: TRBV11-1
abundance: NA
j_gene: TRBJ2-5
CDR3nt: TGTGCCAGCAGCTTTGGCAGGGGGTTGAAGACCCAGTACTTC
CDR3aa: CASSFGRGLKTQYF

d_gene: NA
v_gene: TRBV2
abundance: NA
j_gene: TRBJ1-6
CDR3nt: TGTGCCAGCACTGACCTTGGGGATAATTCACCCCTCCACTTT
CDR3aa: CASTDLGDNSPLHF

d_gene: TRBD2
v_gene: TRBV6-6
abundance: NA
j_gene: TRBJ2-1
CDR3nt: TGTGCCAGCAGTGGGACTAGCGGGGGGGATGAGCAGTTCTTC
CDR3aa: CASSGTSGGDEQFF

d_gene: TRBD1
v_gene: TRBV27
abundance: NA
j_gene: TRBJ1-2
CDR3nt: TGTGCCAGCAGTTTAGTTTCAGGGGGTAACTATGGCTACACCTTC
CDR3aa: CASSLVSGGNYGYTF

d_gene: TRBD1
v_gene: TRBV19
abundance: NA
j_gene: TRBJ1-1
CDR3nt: TGTGCCAGTAGTGAACCCCGGACAGGGAACACTGAAGCTTTCTTT
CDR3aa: CASSEPRTGNTEAFF

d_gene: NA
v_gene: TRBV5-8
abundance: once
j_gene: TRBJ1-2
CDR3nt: TGTGCCAGCAGCTTGACAGGGCGATCGTTTAATGGCTACACCTTC
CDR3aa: CASSLTGRSFNGYTF

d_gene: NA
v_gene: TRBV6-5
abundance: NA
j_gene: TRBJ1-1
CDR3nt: TGTGCCAGCACCGTAGTAGGGGACCCTACTGAAGCTTTCTTT
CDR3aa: CASTVVGDPTEAFF

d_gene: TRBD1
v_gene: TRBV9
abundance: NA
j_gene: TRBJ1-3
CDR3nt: TGTGCCAGCAGCGTAGGGGGGACAGGGGGAAACACCATATATTTT
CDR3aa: CASSVGGTGGNTIYF

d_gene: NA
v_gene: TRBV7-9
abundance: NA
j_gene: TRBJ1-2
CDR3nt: TGTGCCAGCAGCTTAGGGACAGTCAGCGGAGGCTACACCTTC
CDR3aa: CASSLGTVSGGYTF

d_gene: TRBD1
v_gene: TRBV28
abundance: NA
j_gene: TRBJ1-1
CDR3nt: TGTGCCAGCAGTATCGAGGACAGGGGGGTGAACACTGAAGCTTTCTTT
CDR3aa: CASSIEDRGVNTEAFF

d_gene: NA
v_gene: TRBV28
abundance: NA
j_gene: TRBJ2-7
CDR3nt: TGTGCCAGCAGCGGCAGAGTCTTGTACGAGCAGTACTTC
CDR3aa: CASSGRVLYEQYF

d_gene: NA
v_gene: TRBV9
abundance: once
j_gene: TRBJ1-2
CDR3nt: TGTGCCAGCAGCGTCTCCCTGGAGGGGGGTGGGAGCTATGGCTACACCTTC
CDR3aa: CASSVSLEGGGSYGYTF

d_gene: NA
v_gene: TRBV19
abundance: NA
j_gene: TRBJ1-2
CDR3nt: TGTGCCAGTAGTATTAGTGGGGCCACTAACTATGGCTACACCTTC
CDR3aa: CASSISGATNYGYTF

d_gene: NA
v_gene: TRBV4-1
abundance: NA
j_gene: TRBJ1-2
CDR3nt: TGCGCCAGCAGCCGGGACCTCAACTATGGCTACACCTTC
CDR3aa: CASSRDLNYGYTF

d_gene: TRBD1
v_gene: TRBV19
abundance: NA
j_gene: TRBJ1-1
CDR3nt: TGTGCCAGTAGTATAGCCCCGCAGGGGGCGCGGGACACTGAAGCTTTCTTT
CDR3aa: CASSIAPQGARDTEAFF

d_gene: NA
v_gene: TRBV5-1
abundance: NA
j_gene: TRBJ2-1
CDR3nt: TGCGCCAGCAGCTTCATCGGCGATGCCTACAATGAGCAGTTCTTC
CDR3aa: CASSFIGDAYNEQFF

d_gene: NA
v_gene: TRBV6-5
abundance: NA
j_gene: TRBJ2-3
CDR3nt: TGTGCCAGCAAAGGGACGGCTAGCACAGATACGCAGTATTTT
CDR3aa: CASKGTASTDTQYF

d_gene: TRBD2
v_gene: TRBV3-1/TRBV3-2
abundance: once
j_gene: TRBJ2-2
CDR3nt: TGTGCCAGCAGTCAGAGACTAGCTTCAAACACCGGGGAGCTGTTTTTT
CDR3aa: CASSQRLASNTGELFF

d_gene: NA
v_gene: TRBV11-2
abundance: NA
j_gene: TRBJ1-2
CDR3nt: TGTGCCAGCAGCTTAGTGGGGCACAACAACTATGGCTACACCTTC
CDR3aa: CASSLVGHNNYGYTF

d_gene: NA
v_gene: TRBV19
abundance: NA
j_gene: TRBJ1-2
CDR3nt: TGTGCCAGTAGGCTACAGGGAGTAGGTTATGGCTACACCTTC
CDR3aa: CASRLQGVGYGYTF

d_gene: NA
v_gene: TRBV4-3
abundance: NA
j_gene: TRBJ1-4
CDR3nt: TGCGCCAGCAGCCAAGGGAACGGGGGGACTAATGAAAAACTGTTTTTT
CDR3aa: CASSQGNGGTNEKLFF

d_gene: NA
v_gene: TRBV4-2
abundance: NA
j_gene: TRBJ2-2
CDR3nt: TGTGCCAGCAGCCAAGGGTATATGCGGGCACGGAGCGACACCGGGGAGCTGTTTTTT
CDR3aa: CASSQGYMRARSDTGELFF

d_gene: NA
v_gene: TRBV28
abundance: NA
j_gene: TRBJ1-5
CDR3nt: TGTGCCAGTCGTGGGACCAATCAGCCCCAGCATTTT
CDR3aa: CASRGTNQPQHF

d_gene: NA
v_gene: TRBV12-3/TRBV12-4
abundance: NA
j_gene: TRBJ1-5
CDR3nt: TGTGCCAGCAGCCATCGGGGGGATCAGCCCCAGCATTTT
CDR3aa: CASSHRGDQPQHF

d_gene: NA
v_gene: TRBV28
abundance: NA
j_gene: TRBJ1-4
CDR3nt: TGTGCCAGCCGGGGGCAGGGGAGGGAAAAACTGTTTTTT
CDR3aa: CASRGQGREKLFF

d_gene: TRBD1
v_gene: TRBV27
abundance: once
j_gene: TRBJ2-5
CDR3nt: TGTGCCAGCAGTTTAGGGACAGGGGTTAGGGAGACCCAGTACTTC
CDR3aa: CASSLGTGVRETQYF

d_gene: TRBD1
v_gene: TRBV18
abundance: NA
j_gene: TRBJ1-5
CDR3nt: TGTGCCAGCACCCGGGACAGGGATAGTGGTCAGCCCCAGCATTTT
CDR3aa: CASTRDRDSGQPQHF

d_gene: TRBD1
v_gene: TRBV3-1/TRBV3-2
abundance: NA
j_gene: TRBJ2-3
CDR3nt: TGTGCCAGCAGCCTTCGGACAGGCGCAGATACGCAGTATTTT
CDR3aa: CASSLRTGADTQYF

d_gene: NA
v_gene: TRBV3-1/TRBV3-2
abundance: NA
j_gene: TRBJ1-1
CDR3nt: TGTGCCAGCAGCCGCGCGGACACTGAAGCTTTCTTT
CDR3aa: CASSRADTEAFF

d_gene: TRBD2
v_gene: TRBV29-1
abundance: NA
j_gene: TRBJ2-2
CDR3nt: TGCAGCGTTGAAGGAATTAGCGGGGGGGCCGGCGGGGAGCTGTTTTTT
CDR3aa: CSVEGISGGAGGELFF

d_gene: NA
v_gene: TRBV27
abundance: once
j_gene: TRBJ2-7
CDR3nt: TGTGCCAGCAGTTTTACGGGTTCCTACGAGCAGTACTTC
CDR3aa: CASSFTGSYEQYF

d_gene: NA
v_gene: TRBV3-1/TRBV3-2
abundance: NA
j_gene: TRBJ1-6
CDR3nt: TGTGCCAGCAGCCCTCAGGCATCATATAATTCACCCCTCCACTTT
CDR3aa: CASSPQASYNSPLHF